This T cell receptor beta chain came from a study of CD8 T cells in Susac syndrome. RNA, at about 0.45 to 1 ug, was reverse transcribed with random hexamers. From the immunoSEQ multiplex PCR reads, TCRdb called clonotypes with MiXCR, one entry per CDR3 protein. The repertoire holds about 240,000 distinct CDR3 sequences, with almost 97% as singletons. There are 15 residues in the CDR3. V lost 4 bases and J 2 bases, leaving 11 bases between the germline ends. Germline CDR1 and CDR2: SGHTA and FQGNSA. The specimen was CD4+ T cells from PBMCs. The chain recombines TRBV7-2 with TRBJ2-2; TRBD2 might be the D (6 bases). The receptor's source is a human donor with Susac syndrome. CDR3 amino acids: CASSSQTRNTGELFF. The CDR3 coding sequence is TGTGCCAGCAGCTCCCAGACTAGAAACACCGGGGAGCTGTTTTTT.